The 7 T cell receptor beta chains below were found in one sample sequenced in a study of CD8 T cells in ankylosing spondylitis. One entry per CDR3 protein, called by TCRdb with MiXCR from the 5' RACE reads. This sample has around 90,000 distinct CDR3 sequences, with 25% to 35% found just once. Sequenced sample: blood, either unsorted or a sorted T cell fraction (not recorded which). These receptors were obtained from a male donor with ankylosing spondylitis or in good health (not recorded which).

This clonotype was counted between two and nine times. The J gene is TRBJ2-3, the V gene TRBV5-1; TRBD2 aligns across 12 bases. V lost 4 bases to trimming and J lost 0 bases; unmatched junction nucleotides: 6. Germline CDR1 is SGHRS and CDR2 is YFSETQ. The CDR3 totals 17 residues. CDR3 DNA: TGCGCCAGCAGCACAACCGGGACTAGCGGGAGCACAGATACGCAGTATTTT. It specifies CASSTTGTSGSTDTQYF.

This clonotype has a single count. The CDR3 loop is CASSLGFGTSGGFTDTQYF. The CDR3 coding sequence is TGTGCCAGCAGCTTAGGATTCGGGACTAGCGGGGGTTTCACAGATACGCAGTATTTT. The rearrangement links TRBV7-6 to TRBJ2-3, with 14 bases aligning to TRBD2. The CDR3 consists of 19 residues. Trimming cost V 1 base and J 2 bases; bases outside gene matches: 8. Germline CDR1 SGHVS, CDR2 FNYEAQ.

The gene calls are TRBV29-1 and TRBJ2-1; the match to TRBD2 covers 8 bases. The CDR3 contains 12 residues. The trim removed 7 bases at V and 10 bases at J, leaving 9 bases unmatched. Germline V gene sequence: CDR1 SQVTM, CDR2 ANQGSEA. The CDR3: CSAGGVGNEQFF. Here the CDR3 DNA reads TGCAGCGCCGGGGGGGTGGGAAACGAGCAGTTCTTC.

This clonotype was seen ten or more times. This chain links TRBV4-1 with TRBJ2-2; TRBD2 matches at 9 bases. The ends lost 1 base at V and 7 bases at J; junction bases unmatched: 10. Germline V lookup: CDR1 MGHRA, CDR2 YSYEKL. This CDR3 has 17 amino acids. CDR3 in DNA: TGCGCCAGCAGCCAAGGCGAAAAGGGACTAGCAAGCGGGGAGCTGTTTTTT. Translated, it gives CASSQGEKGLASGELFF.

In regard to this clonotype: A much bigger clone sits one base away, suggesting this may be a read error. The CDR3 region is CASSAGTSTGDLFF. The CDR3 bases are TGTGCCAGCAGCGCCGGGACTAGCACCGGGGACCTGTTTTTT. This chain links TRBV7-6 with TRBJ2-2, with 9 bases fitting TRBD2. Germline V gene lookup returns CDR1 SGHVS and CDR2 FNYEAQ. The CDR3 runs 14 residues.

The chain couples TRBV20-1 to TRBJ2-3, with TRBD2 matching 8 bases. The germline gives CDR1 DFQATT, CDR2 SNEGSKA (reference sequence). The CDR3 is made up of 17 amino acids. V was clipped by 3 bases and J by 5 bases; unmatched bases: 16. CDR3 sequence: CSASPPPWLAGEDTQYF. CDR3 sequence (DNA): TGCAGTGCTAGTCCGCCCCCGTGGCTAGCGGGTGAAGATACGCAGTATTTT.

This clonotype was detected only a few times. This chain links TRBV3-1 with TRBJ2-7, with unresolved D. This CDR3 is built from 13 residues. The V gene lost 1 base and the J gene lost 7 bases, with 11 bases spanning the gap. Germline CDR1 and CDR2: LGHDT and YNNKEL (reference sequence). The CDR3 protein is CASSQGGVGEQYV. The CDR3 bases are TGTGCCAGCAGCCAAGGCGGCGTTGGAGAGCAGTACGTC.